This entry is about one T cell receptor (beta chain). This clonotype was counted a few times. Its binding antigen is unknown. It has no much larger one-base neighbor in the sample; base qualities were not kept. Every donor in the study was a healthy Caucasian. The data were obtained in a study of identical twins (dated by TCRdb to 2016 to 2017). At the level of the whole study: TCR alpha and beta repertoires from monozygotic twins, unrelated adults of various ages and cord blood were deep-sequenced to test whether fetal clonotypes persist. To rule out contamination, the twin experiments were replicated at different times with different library preparation protocols. General study outcomes and caveats: Abundant cord blood beta clonotypes had fewer insertions, young adult naive repertoires showed a similar but weaker trend, and memory repertoires showed no such trend. A weaker excess of twin sharing was found in beta out-of-frame sequences because the signal-to-noise ratio was lowered by fewer shared sequences. Zero-insertion analyses could be partly confounded by invariant T cells such as MAIT and iNKT, although diverse VJ usage argued against such confounding for most clonotypes. Compared with coincidental sharing between unrelated individuals, out-of-frame TCR alpha sequences shared between twins had an excess of sequences with low generation probability. Because the same donors could not be followed over many years, the conclusions relied on cross-sectional statistical analysis. Recombination models systematically underestimated out-of-frame TCR alpha sharing in monozygotic twins but agreed with sharing between unrelated individuals.

To prepare the library, 5' RACE was applied. Sequenced on an Illumina HiSeq 2000. A universal primer binding site was added through template switching, and the final cDNA carried a unique molecular identifier so that TCR cDNA molecules could be counted accurately. First-strand cDNA for TCR alpha and beta chains was synthesized from specific primers in the conserved constant-segment region. To control for contamination, each cDNA library was double barcoded with a SMART-Mk sample barcode plus Illumina barcodes. TruSeq adapter sequences and Illumina sample barcodes were added in two successive PCR steps. The TCR alpha and beta cDNA libraries were sequenced on the Illumina HiSeq platform using custom primers. Processing in the source paper ran as follows. MiGEC was used to process raw reads and extract unique molecular identifiers, and MiXCR was used to find CDR3 positions. Recombination models were inferred per individual with the repgenHMM and IGoR tools using an EM algorithm. The tcR package in R was used for shared clonotype analysis, with sharing normalized by the product of cloneset sizes. To study raw recombination without the effects of thymic and clonal selection, out-of-frame nonproductive sequences were analyzed. Clones were called with MiXCR by TCRdb after fastp trimmed the public reads at Q25, and only in-frame beta chains were retained. Identical CDR3 proteins give one entry, which carries the most common genes and DNA. What appears here as the V and J calls and clone size reflects TCRdb's work, not the paper's. The sample data list 1,800,000 or so distinct CDR3 sequences, and around 29% of these were observed just once. 0.25% to 0.3% of the sample is in the top ten clones.

From the cysteine through the phenylalanine, the CDR3 covers 16 amino acids. The read is trimmed to its CDR3 DNA, 48 bases read in frame from base 1. V ends up 3 bases short and J 3 bases short, with an unmatched junction base count of 13. The germline V gene (reference sequence) supplies CDR1 DFQATT and CDR2 SNEGSKA. The receptor's source is a newborn girl in good health. This receptor chain uses TRBV20-1 and TRBJ1-1, and 7 bases in between align with TRBD1. The sequenced sample was cord blood. The DNA sequence is TGCAGTGCTAGGGGCACCTCAGGGGGGAGGGACACTGAAGCTTTCTTT. This gives the protein CSARGTSGGRDTEAFF.